The sequence of this T cell receptor (beta chain) was determined in a study of Ad26.COV2.S vaccination and SARS-CoV-2 variants. At the level of the study: Trial arm assignment for the donor was COV1001 Ad26.COV2.S. General study points: The breadth of spike-specific CD8+ and CD4+ T cell responses after vaccination was reportedly substantial.

Produced via immunoSEQ multiplex PCR; TCRdb's table is partial and in-frame only. The sample consists of 350,000 to 450,000 clones, about 85% of them appearing once. This sample's treatment: 19 received Ad26.COV2.S at low or high dose, single or two shots; about 5 received placebo; per-sample allocation not given. Sampling happened 63 days after the first vaccine or placebo injection. Of note for this clone: Its antigen is not identified.

Trimming removed 1 base from V and 12 bases from J, with 22 bases in between. CDR1 is SNHLY, CDR2 FYNNEI, per germline. This CDR3 region has 15 residues. This clonotype was obtained from a person aged 18-60 years who received the Ad26.COV2.S COVID-19 vaccine or a placebo. The chain has TRBV2 and TRBJ2-7, with TRBD2 as a possible D gene (10 bases). The sequences come from peripheral blood, collected in a trial of Ad26.COV2.S vaccine versus placebo. Here the CDR3 DNA reads TGTGCCAGCAGTGAAGGGGCTAGCGGGAGACAGGGGGGGTACTTC. It codes for CASSEGASGRQGGYF.